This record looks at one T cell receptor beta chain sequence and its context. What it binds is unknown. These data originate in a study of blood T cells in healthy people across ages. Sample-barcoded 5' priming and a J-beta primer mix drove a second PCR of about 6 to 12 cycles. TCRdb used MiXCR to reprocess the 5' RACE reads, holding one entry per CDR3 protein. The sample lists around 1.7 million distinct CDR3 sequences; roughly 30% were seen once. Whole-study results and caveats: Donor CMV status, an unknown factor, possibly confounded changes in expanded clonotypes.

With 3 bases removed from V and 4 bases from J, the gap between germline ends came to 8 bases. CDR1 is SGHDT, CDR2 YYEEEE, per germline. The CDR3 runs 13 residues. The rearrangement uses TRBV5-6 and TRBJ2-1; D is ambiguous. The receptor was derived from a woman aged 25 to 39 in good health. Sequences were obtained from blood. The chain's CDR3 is CASSWRRYNEQFF. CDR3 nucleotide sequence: TGTGCCAGCAGCTGGCGGCGGTACAATGAGCAGTTCTTC. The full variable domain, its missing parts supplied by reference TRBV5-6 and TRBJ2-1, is DAGVTQSPTHLIKTRGQQVTLRCSPKSGHDTVSWYQQALGQGPQFIFQYYEEEERQRGNFPDRFSGHQFPNYSSELNVNALLLGDSALYLCASSWRRYNEQFFGPGTRLTVL.